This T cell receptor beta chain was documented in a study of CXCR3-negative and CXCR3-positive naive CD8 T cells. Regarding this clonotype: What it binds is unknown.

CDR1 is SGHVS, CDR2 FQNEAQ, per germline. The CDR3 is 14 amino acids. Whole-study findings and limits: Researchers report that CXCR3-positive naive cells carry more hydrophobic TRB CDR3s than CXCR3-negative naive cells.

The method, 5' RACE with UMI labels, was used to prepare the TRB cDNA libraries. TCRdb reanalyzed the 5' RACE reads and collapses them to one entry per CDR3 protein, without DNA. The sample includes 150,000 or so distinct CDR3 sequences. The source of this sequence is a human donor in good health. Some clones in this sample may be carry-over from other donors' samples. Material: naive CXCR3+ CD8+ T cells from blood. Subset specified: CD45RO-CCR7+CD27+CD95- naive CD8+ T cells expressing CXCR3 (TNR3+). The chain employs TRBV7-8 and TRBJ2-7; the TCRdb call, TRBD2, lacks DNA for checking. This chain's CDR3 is CASSSGVAPYEQYF. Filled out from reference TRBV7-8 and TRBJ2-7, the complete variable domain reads GAGVSQSPRYKVAKRGQDVALRCDPISGHVSLFWYQQALGQGPEFLTYFQNEAQLDKSGLPSDRFFAERPEGSVSTLKIQRTQQEDSAVYLCASSSGVAPYEQYFGPGTRLTVT.